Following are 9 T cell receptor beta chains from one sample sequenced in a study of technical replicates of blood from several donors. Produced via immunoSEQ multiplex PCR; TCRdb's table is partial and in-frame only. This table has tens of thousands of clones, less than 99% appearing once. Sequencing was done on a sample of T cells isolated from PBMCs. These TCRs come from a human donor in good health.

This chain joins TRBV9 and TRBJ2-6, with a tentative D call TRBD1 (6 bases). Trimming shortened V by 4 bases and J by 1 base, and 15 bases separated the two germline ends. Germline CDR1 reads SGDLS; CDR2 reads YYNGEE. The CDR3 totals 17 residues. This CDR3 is CASSLTGHSSGANVLTF. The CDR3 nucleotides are TGTGCCAGCAGCTTGACAGGCCATTCTTCTGGGGCCAACGTCCTGACTTTC. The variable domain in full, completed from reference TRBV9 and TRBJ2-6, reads DSGVTQTPKHLITATGQRVTLRCSPRSGDLSVYWYQQSLDQGLQFLIQYYNGEERAKGNILERFSAQQFPDLHSELNLSSLELGDSALYFCASSLTGHSSGANVLTFGAGSRLTVL.

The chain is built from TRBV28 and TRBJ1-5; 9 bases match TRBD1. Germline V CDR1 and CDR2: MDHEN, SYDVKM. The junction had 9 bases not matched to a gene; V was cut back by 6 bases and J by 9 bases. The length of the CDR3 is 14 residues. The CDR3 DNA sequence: TGTGCCAGCAGCGGGGACAGGGCCTTCGGGCCCCAGCATTTT. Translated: CASSGDRAFGPQHF. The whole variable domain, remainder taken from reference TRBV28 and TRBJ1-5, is DVKVTQSSRYLVKRTGEKVFLECVQDMDHENMFWYRQDPGLGLRLIYFSYDVKMKEKGDIPEGYSVSREKKERFSLILESASTNQTSMYLCASSGDRAFGPQHFGDGTRLSIL.

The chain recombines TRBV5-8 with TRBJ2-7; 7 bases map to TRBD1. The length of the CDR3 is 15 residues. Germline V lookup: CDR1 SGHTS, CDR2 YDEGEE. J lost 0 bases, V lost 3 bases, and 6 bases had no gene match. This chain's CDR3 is CASSWPGQASYEQYF. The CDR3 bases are TGTGCCAGCAGCTGGCCCGGACAGGCCTCCTACGAGCAGTACTTC.

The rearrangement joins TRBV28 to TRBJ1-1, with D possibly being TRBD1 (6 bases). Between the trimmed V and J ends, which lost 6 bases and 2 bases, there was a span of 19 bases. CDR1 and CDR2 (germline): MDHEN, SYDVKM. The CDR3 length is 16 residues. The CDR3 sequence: CASRLEPDRRNTEAFF. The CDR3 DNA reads TGTGCCAGCAGGTTAGAACCTGACAGGCGTAACACTGAAGCTTTCTTT.

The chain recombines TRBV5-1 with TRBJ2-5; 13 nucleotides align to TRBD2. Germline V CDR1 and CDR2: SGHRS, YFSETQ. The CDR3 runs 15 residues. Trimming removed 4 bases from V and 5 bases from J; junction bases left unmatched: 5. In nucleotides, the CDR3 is TGCGCCAGCAGCCTCGGGACTAGCGGGGTCGAGACCCAGTACTTC. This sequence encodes CASSLGTSGVETQYF. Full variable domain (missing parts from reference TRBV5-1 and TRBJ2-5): KAGVTQTPRYLIKTRGQQVTLSCSPISGHRSVSWYQQTPGQGLQFLFEYFSETQRNKGNFPGRFSGRQFSNSRSEMNVSTLELGDSALYLCASSLGTSGVETQYFGPGTRLLVL.

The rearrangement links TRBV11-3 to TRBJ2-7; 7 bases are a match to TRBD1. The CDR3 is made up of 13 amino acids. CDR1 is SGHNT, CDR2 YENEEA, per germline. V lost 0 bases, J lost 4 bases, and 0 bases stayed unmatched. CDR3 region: CASSLDRGYEQYF. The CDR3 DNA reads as TGTGCCAGCAGCTTAGACAGGGGGTACGAGCAGTACTTC. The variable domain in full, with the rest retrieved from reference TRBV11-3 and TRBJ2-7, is EAGVVQSPRYKIIEKKQPVAFWCNPISGHNTLYWYLQNLGQGPELLIRYENEEAVDDSQLPKDRFSAERLKGVDSTLKIQPAELGDSAVYLCASSLDRGYEQYFGPGTRLTVT.

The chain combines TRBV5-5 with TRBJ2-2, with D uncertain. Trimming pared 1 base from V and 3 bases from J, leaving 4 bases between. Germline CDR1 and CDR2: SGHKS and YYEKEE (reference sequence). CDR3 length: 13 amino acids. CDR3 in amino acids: CASSLFYTGELFF. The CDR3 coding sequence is TGTGCCAGCAGCTTGTTCTACACCGGGGAGCTGTTTTTT.

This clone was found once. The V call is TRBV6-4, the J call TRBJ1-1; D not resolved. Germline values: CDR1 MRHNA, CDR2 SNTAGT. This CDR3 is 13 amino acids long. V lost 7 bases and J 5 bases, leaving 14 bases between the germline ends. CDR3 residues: CASKGAGSTEAFF. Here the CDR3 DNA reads TGTGCCAGCAAGGGCGCGGGGAGTACTGAAGCTTTCTTT.

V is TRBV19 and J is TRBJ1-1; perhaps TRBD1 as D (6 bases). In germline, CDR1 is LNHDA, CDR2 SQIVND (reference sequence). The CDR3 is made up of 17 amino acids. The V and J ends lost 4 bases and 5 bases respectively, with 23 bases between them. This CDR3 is CASSNGQGPFGHTEAFF. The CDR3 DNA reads TGTGCCAGTAGTAATGGTCAGGGGCCGTTCGGTCATACTGAAGCTTTCTTT.